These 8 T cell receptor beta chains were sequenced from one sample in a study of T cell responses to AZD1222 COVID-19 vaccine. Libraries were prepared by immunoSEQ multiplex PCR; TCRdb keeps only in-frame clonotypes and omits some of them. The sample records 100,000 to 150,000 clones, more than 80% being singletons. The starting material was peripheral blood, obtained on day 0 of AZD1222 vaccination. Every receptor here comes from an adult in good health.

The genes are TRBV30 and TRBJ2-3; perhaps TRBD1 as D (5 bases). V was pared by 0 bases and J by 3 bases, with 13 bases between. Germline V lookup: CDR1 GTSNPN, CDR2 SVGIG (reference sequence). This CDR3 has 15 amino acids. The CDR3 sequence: CAWSVSRVETDTQYF. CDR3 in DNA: TGTGCCTGGAGTGTAAGCAGGGTTGAAACAGATACGCAGTATTTT.

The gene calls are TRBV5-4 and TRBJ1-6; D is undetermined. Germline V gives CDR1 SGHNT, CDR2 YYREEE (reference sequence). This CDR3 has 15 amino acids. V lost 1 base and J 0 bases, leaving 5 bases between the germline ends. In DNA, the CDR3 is TGTGCCAGCAGCTTGCAGAACTCCTATAATTCACCCCTCCACTTT. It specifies CASSLQNSYNSPLHF.

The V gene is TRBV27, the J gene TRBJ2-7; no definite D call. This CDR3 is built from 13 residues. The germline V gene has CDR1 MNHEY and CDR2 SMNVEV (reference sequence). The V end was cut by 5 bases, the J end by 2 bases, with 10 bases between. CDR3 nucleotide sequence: TGTGCCAGCAGTGCCGGAATAACCTACGAGCAGTACTTC. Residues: CASSAGITYEQYF.

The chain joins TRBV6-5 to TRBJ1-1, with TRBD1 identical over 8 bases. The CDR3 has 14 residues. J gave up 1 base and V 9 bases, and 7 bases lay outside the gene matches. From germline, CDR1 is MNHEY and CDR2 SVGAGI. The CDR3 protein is CASSWGTGNTEAFF. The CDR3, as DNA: TGTGCCAGTTCTTGGGGGACAGGGAACACTGAAGCTTTCTTT.

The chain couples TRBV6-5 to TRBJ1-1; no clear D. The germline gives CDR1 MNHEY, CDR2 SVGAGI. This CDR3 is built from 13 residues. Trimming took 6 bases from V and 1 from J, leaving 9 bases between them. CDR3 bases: TGTGCCAGCAGCTTCAGCGAGAACACTGAAGCTTTCTTT. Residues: CASSFSENTEAFF.

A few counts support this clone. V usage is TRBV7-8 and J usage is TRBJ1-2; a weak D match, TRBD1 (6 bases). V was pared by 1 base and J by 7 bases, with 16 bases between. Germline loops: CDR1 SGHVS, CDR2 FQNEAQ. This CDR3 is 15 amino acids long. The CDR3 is CASSLGRGRGPGYTF. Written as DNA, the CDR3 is TGTGCCAGCAGCTTAGGTCGGGGGCGCGGACCTGGCTACACCTTC.

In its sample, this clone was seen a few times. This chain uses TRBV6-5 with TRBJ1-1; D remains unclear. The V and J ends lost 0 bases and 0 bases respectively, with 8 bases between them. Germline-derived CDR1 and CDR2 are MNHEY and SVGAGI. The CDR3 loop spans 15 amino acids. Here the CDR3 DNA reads TGTGCCAGCAGTTACTCTGCAGCTCTGAACACTGAAGCTTTCTTT. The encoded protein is CASSYSAALNTEAFF.

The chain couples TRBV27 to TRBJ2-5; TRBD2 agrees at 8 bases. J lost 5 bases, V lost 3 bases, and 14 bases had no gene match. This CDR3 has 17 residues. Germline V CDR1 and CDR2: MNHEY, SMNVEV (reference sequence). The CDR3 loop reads CASSLKRAGAHGETQYF. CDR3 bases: TGTGCCAGCAGTTTGAAACGAGCGGGAGCGCACGGGGAGACCCAGTACTTC.